The present T cell receptor (beta chain) was sequenced within a study of Tregs in tolerant kidney transplant recipients (dated by TCRdb to the late 2010s). Concerning the study at large: The study applied TCRbeta sequencing to find donor-specific regulatory T cells before combined kidney and bone marrow transplantation and then followed those same cells after transplant. Several methods of expanding Tregs specific for an allogeneic donor were compared by TCRbeta repertoire sequencing in 3 healthy controls. Overall study outcomes, separate from this receptor: The study was limited by small patient numbers, and the findings need validation in larger populations and under other immunosuppression protocols. The most biologically relevant and donor-specific TCRbeta repertoire appeared to be identified by expanding Tregs with activated donor B cells. Although technical replication error seemed to be minimal, the question of biological reproducibility was not addressed directly.

A remark on this clone: The antigen it binds to is not known. No base quality information exists; no much larger clone differs at one position.

For TCRbeta CDR3 sequencing, genomic DNA was extracted from sorted cells using the QIAGEN DNeasy Blood and Tissue Kit. High-throughput TCRbeta CDR3 sequencing was carried out commercially through immunoSEQ, with PCR amplification with bias correction and internal controls included. The source study handled its data this way. A unique productive TCRbeta sequence was defined by the CDR3 nucleotide sequence when primers matched, and otherwise by the CDR3 amino acid sequence together with the Vbeta and Jbeta genes. Sorting error was corrected by removing sequences shared between sorted populations at a frequency ratio of 2:1 or less, and the remaining shared sequences were assigned to the higher population. A sequence was defined as donor-reactive if the sequence was expanded at least 5-fold in CFSE-low cells compared with unstimulated cells and had a frequency of at least 0.01% in CFSE-low cells. Jensen-Shannon divergence calculated on the top 100 TCRbeta sequences ranked by frequency was used to measure repertoire divergence. For any sample with multiple sequencing runs, sorting error was corrected in each run separately before the runs were pooled. The clones in this table, taken by TCRdb from immuneACCESS, are in-frame only. Not every clone is retained; where verified, under half of the shortfall comes from an unresolved V gene, and the cause of the rest is unknown. The V and J calls and clone size were taken over from that table, and D and trimming were inferred from the DNA. This sample gives 50,000 or so clones in total; 91% of them show up just once. The ten biggest clones cover about 0.7% of the sample.

Thawed PBMCs were FACS-sorted into unstimulated Tregs (CD4+CD25+CD127-), CD4+ non-Tregs (CD4+CD25-), CD4 cells and CD8 cells. Prior to Treg sorting, thawed PBMCs were rested overnight with roughly 210 IU/ml IL-2 at 37 degrees C. Healthy control blood came either as purchased buffy coats or from healthy volunteers. Healthy control blood was processed by Ficoll density gradient to PBMCs and cryopreserved; patient PBMCs were collected before and after transplant. This TCR derives from a human donor in good health. Input material: Tregs from blood.

The DNA sequence is TGTGCCAGCAGTGAAGCGGGGGTCCGCACAGATACGCAGTATTTT. Protein translation: CASSEAGVRTDTQYF. The rearranged segments are TRBV6-1 and TRBJ2-3, with the D call tentatively TRBD1 or TRBD2, each fitting 5 bases. The germline V gene yields MNHNS for CDR1 and SASEGT for CDR2. Measured from the cysteine to the phenylalanine, the CDR3 is 15 residues long. Only the CDR3 DNA stays, 45 bases, in frame from base 1. The junction shows trimming of 0 bases on V and 1 base on J, plus 8 bases between the germline ends.